This TCR beta chain originates from a study of control samples from healthy donors and cancer patients. J gave up 4 bases and V 10 bases, and 7 bases lay outside the gene matches. This CDR3 region has 14 residues. Germline V lookup: CDR1 MDHEN, CDR2 SYDVKM. At least ten counts were recorded for this clone. Sequenced by immunoSEQ multiplex PCR; TCRdb stores in-frame clones only, minus some. The sample contains around 180,000 clones, approximately 86% of which appear only once. V gene TRBV28 combines with J gene TRBJ2-1; 10 nucleotides agree with TRBD1. The receptor was isolated from a woman aged 25-40 years in good health. Sequencing used blood. The CDR3 region has the DNA TGTGCCACCAGAGGGGGACAGGGGTACAATGAGCAGTTCTTC. This encodes CATRGGQGYNEQFF.